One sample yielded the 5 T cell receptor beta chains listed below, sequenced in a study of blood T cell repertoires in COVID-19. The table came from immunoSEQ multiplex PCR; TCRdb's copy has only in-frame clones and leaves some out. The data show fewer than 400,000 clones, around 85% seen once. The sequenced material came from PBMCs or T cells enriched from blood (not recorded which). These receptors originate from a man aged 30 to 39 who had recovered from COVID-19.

DNA of the CDR3: TGTGCCAGCAGTGAGCCCGACTCCCCCGGGCAGCCCCAGCATTTT. It encodes CASSEPDSPGQPQHF. This chain joins TRBV6-1 and TRBJ1-5; D is ambiguous. The germline V gene encodes CDR1 MNHNS and CDR2 SASEGT. The CDR3 is 15 residues long. Between the trimmed V and J ends, which lost 3 bases and 7 bases, there was a span of 16 bases.

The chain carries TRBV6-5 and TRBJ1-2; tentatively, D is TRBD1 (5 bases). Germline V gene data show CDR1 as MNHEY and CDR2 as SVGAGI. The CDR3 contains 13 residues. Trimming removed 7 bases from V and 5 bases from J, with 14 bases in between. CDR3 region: CASTRGGRYGYTF. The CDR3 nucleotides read TGTGCCAGCACGCGGGGGGGGAGGTATGGCTACACCTTC.

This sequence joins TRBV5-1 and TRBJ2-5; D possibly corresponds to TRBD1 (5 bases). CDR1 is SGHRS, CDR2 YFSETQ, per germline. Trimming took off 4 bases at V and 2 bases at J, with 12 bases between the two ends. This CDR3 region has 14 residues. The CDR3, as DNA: TGCGCCAGCAGCAATCAGGGATTGCAAGAGACCCAGTACTTC. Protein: CASSNQGLQETQYF. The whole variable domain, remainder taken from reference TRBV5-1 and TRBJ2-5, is KAGVTQTPRYLIKTRGQQVTLSCSPISGHRSVSWYQQTPGQGLQFLFEYFSETQRNKGNFPGRFSGRQFSNSRSEMNVSTLELGDSALYLCASSNQGLQETQYFGPGTRLLVL.

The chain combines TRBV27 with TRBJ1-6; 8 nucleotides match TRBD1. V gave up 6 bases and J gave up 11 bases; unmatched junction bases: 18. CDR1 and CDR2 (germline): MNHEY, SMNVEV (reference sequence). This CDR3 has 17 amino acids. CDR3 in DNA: TGTGCCAGCAGCCGATCCCCGGCAGGGGGCTTGTTAGCACCCCTCCACTTT. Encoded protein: CASSRSPAGGLLAPLHF.

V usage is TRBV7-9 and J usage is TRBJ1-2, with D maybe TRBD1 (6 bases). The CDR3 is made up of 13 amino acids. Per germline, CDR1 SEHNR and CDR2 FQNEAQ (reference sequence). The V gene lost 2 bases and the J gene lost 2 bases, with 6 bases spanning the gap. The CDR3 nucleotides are TGTGCCAGCAGCTTACAGGGGAACTATGGCTACACCTTC. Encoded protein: CASSLQGNYGYTF.